This T cell receptor (beta chain) was captured by sequencing in a study of shared clonotypes between healthy human individuals. Study-wide results and limits: Clonotype sharing among donors was expected to depend on sequencing depth. Rarefaction showed that sequencing of sorted subsets was incomplete (despite large depth).

Donors, healthy HIV-negative adults, lacked recent acute infections or vaccinations. It was 200 ng DNA, 28,000 or so T cell genomes, that sorted-subset replicate PCRs used. Here immunoSEQ multiplex PCR was the method, and the copy in TCRdb shows in-frame clones only, minus some. Of about a million clones in the sample, approximately 80% were seen once. Points on this clone: As yet, its antigen is unknown.

The CDR3 contains 16 residues. V was pared by 5 bases and J by 3 bases, with 20 bases between. CDR1 and CDR2 from the germline V gene are LNHDA and SQIVND (reference sequence). The TCR originated in a man between 18 and 35 years old in good health. Some clones in this sample may be carry-over from other donors' samples. The sequenced sample consisted of memory CD4+ T cells from PBMCs. Subset indicated: CD45RA-negative fraction. This chain uses TRBV19 with TRBJ2-7, with D uncertain. The CDR3 DNA is TGTGCCAGTAGTCTGGCAGTCGGGCCCGGCAGCTACGAGCAGTACTTC. Translation gives CASSLAVGPGSYEQYF.